The rows below give T cell receptor beta chains drawn from one sample of a study of T cells expressing NK-cell markers. Each CDR3 protein gets one entry in TCRdb, which reprocessed the 5' RACE reads and gives no DNA. The sample's table shows about 150,000 distinct CDR3 sequences. Sequenced input: blood T cells: a sorted CD56 or NKG2C T cell subset, CD4+ or CD8+ T cells, or bulk PBMC T cells (not recorded which). The origin of the receptors is a woman in her forties or fifties in good health. Both conserved end residues are part of each CDR3.

J gene	V gene	CDR3 protein
TRBJ2-7	TRBV9	CASSVLSLAGVHEQYF
TRBJ2-2	TRBV12-3/TRBV12-4	CASSPRLVNTGELFF
TRBJ2-5	TRBV11-2	CASSTREQETQYF
TRBJ1-1	TRBV11-3	CASSYPGMNTEAFF
TRBJ1-2	TRBV27	CASWGGFNYGYTF
TRBJ2-5	TRBV5-1	CASVQGGLYQETQYF
TRBJ1-3	TRBV5-1	CASSPDRGSGNTIYF
TRBJ1-4	TRBV2	CASTGLDGKLFF
TRBJ2-5	TRBV4-1	CASSQVQAANGQETQYF
TRBJ2-2	TRBV10-1	CASSEGSGELFF
TRBJ1-1	TRBV9	CASSPRPFTGGAGEAFF
TRBJ2-1	TRBV25-1	CASSERSGSRDEQFF
TRBJ2-1	TRBV15	CATSRDLDRGPLVEQFF